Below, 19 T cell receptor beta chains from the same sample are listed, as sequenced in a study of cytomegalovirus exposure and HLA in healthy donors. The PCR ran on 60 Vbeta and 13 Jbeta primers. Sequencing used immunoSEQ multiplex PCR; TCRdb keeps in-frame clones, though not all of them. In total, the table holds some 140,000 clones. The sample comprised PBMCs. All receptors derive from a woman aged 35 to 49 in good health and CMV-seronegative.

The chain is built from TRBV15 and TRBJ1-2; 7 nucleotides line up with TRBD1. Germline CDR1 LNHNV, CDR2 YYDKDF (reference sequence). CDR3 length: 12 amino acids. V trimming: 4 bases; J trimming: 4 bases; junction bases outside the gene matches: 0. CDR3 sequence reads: CATSKGAYGYTF. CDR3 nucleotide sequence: TGTGCCACCAGCAAGGGGGCCTATGGCTACACCTTC.

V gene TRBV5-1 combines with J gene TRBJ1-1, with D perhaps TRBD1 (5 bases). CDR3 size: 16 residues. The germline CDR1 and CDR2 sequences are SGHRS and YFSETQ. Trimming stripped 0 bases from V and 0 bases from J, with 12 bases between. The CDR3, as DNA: TGCGCCAGCAGCTTGGTCTCAGGGCCCTTGAACACTGAAGCTTTCTTT. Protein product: CASSLVSGPLNTEAFF.

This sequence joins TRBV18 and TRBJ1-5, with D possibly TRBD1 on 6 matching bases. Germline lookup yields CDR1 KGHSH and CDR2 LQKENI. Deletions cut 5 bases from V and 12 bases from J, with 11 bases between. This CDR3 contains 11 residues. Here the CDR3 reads CASSEDRFQHF. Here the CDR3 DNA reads TGTGCCAGCTCAGAAGACAGGTTCCAGCATTTT.

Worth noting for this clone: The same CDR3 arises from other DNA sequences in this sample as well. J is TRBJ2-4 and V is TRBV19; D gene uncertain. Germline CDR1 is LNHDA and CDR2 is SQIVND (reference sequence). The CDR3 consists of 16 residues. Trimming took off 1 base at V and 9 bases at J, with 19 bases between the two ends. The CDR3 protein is CASSIGGAGLIVIQYF. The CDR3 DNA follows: TGTGCCAGTAGTATAGGTGGCGCAGGCCTCATCGTCATTCAGTACTTC.

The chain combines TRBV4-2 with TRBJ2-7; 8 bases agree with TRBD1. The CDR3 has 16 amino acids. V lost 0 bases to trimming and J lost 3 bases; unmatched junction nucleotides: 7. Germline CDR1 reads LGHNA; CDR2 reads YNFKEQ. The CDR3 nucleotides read TGTGCCAGCAGCCAAGAATTGACAGGGGAAGGCTACGAGCAGTACTTC. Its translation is CASSQELTGEGYEQYF.

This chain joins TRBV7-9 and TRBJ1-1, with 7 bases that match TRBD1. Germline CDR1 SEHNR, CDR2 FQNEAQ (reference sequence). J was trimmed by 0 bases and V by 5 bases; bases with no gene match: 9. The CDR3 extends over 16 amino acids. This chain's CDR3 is CASSLGQVFMNTEAFF. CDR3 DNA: TGTGCCAGCAGCCTCGGACAGGTATTCATGAACACTGAAGCTTTCTTT. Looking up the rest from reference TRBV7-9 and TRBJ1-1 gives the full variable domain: DTGVSQNPRHKITKRGQNVTFRCDPISEHNRLYWYRQTLGQGPEFLTYFQNEAQLEKSRLLSDRFSAERPKGSFSTLEIQRTEQGDSAMYLCASSLGQVFMNTEAFFGQGTRLTVV.

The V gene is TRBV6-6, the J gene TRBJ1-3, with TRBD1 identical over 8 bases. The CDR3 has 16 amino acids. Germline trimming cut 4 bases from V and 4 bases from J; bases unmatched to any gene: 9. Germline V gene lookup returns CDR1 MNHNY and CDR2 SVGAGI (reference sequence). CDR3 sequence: CASSFAGTGGGNTIYF. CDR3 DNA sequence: TGTGCCAGCAGTTTCGCCGGGACAGGAGGGGGAAACACCATATATTTT.

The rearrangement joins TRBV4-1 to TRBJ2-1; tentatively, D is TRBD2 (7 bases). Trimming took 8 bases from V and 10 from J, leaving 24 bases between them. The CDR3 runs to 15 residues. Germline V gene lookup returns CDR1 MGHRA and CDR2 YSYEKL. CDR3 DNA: TGCGCCAGCCGGTCGACGGGGGGCGGGATCTTGGAGCAGTTCTTC. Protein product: CASRSTGGGILEQFF.

CDR3 sequence reads: CASSVQGGYEQYF. CDR3 nucleotide sequence: TGTGCCAGCTCAGTACAGGGGGGCTACGAGCAGTACTTC. The chain couples TRBV18 to TRBJ2-7; TRBD1 matches at 8 bases. With V trimmed by 5 bases and J by 3 bases, 3 bases remained unmatched. Germline lookup yields CDR1 KGHSH and CDR2 LQKENI. This CDR3 contains 13 residues.

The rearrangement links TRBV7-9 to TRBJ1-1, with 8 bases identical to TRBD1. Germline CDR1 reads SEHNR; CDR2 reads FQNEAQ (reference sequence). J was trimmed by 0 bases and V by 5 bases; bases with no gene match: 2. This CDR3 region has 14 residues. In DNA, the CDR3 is TGTGCCAGCAGCGAGGGACAGGTGAACACTGAAGCTTTCTTT. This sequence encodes CASSEGQVNTEAFF.

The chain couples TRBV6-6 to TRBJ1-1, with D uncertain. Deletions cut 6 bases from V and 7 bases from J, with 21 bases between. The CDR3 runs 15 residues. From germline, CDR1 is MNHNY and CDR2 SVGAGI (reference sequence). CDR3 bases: TGTGCCAGCAGCCCCGGTTTTATGCTGTTAGTTGAAGCTTTCTTT. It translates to CASSPGFMLLVEAFF.

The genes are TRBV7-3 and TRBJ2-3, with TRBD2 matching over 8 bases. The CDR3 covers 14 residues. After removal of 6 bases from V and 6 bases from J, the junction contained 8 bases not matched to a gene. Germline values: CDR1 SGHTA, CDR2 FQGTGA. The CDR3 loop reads CASSAGGQGDTQYF. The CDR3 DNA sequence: TGTGCCAGCAGTGCGGGGGGACAAGGCGATACGCAGTATTTT. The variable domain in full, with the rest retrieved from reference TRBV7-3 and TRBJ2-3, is GAGVSQTPSNKVTEKGKYVELRCDPISGHTALYWYRQSLGQGPEFLIYFQGTGAADDSGLPNDRFFAVRPEGSVSTLKIQRTERGDSAVYLCASSAGGQGDTQYFGPGTRLTVL.

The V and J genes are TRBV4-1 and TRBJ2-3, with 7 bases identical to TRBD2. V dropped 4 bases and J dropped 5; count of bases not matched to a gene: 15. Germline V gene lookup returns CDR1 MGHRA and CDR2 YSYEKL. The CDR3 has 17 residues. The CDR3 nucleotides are TGCGCCAGCAGCCTACTCGTTTTCGGGGGGACGAAAGATACGCAGTATTTT. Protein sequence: CASSLLVFGGTKDTQYF.

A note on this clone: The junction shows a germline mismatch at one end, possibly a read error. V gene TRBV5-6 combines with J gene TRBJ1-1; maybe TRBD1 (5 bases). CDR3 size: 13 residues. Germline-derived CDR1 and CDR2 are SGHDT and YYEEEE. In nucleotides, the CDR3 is TGTGCCAGCAGCCCGGGGGGGAACACTGGAGCTTTCTTT. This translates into CASSPGGNTGAFF.

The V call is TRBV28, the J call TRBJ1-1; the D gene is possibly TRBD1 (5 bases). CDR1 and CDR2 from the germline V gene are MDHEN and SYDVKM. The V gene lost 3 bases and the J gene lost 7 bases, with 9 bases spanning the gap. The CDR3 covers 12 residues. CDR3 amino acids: CASSFSDSEAFF. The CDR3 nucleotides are TGTGCCAGCAGTTTCTCCGACAGTGAAGCTTTCTTT.

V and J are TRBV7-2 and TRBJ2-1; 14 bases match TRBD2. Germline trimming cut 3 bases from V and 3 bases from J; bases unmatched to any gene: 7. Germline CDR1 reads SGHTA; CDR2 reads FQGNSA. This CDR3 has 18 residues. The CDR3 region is CASSFGTSGGRYYNEQFF. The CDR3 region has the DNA TGTGCCAGCAGCTTCGGGACTAGCGGGGGTCGATACTACAATGAGCAGTTCTTC. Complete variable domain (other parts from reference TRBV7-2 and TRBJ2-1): GAGVSQSPSNKVTEKGKDVELRCDPISGHTALYWYRQSLGQGLEFLIYFQGNSAPDKSGLPSDRFSAERTGGSVSTLTIQRTQQEDSAVYLCASSFGTSGGRYYNEQFFGPGTRLTVL.

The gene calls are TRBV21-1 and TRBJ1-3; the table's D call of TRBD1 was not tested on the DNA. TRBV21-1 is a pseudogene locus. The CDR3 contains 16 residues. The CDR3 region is CASSTRGRFSGNTIYF. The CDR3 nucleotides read TGTGCCAGCAGCACCAGGGGACGTTTCTCTGGAAACACCATATATTTT.

The CDR3 DNA is TGTGCCAGCAGCCCCAGAGGACATCCGACGATGACCTATGGCTACACCTTC. Amino acid sequence: CASSPRGHPTMTYGYTF. The chain employs TRBV7-2 and TRBJ1-2; D may be TRBD1 (5 bases). The CDR3 runs to 17 residues. The germline V gene has CDR1 SGHTA and CDR2 FQGNSA. Between the trimmed V and J ends, which lost 5 bases and 4 bases, there was a span of 23 bases.

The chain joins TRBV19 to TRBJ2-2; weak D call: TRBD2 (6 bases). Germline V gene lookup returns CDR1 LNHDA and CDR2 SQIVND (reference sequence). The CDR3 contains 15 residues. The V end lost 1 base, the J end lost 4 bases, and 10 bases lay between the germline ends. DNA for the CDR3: TGTGCCAGTAGTATAGTAGGAGGGAGCACCGGGGAGCTGTTTTTT. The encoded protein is CASSIVGGSTGELFF. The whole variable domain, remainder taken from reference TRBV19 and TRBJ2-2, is DGGITQSPKYLFRKEGQNVTLSCEQNLNHDAMYWYRQDPGQGLRLIYYSQIVNDFQKGDIAEGYSVSREKKESFPLTVTSAQKNPTAFYLCASSIVGGSTGELFFGEGSRLTVL.